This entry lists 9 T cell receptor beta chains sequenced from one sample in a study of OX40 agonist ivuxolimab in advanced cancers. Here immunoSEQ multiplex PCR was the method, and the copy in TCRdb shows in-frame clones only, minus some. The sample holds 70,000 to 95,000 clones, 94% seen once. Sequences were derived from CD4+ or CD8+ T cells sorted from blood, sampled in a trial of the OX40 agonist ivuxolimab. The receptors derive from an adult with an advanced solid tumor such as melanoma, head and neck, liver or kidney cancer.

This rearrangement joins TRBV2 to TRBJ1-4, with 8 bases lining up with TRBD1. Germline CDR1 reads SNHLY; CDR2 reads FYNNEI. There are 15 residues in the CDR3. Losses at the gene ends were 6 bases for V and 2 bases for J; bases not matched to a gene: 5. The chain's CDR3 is CASRNGTGTNEKLFF. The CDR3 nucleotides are TGTGCCAGCAGGAACGGGACAGGCACTAATGAAAAACTGTTTTTT.

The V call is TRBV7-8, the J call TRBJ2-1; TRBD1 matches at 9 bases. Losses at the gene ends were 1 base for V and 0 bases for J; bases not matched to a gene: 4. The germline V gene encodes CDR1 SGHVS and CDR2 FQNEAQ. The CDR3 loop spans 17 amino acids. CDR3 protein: CASSLDRGPPSYNEQFF. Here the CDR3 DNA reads TGTGCCAGCAGCTTAGACAGGGGGCCCCCCTCCTACAATGAGCAGTTCTTC.

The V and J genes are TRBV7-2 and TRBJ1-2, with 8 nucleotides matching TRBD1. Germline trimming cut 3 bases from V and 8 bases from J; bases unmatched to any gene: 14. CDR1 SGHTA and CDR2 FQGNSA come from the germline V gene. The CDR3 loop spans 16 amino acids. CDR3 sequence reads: CASSFLTGAVLYGYTF. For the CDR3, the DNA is TGTGCCAGCAGCTTCTTGACAGGGGCCGTGCTTTACGGCTACACCTTC. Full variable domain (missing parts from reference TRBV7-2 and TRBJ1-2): GAGVSQSPSNKVTEKGKDVELRCDPISGHTALYWYRQSLGQGLEFLIYFQGNSAPDKSGLPSDRFSAERTGGSVSTLTIQRTQQEDSAVYLCASSFLTGAVLYGYTFGSGTRLTVV.

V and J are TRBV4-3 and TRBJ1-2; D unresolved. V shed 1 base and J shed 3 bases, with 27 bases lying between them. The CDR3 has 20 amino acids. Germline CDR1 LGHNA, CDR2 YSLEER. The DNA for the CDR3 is TGCGCCAGCAGCCAAGTCTGGACCAGTGGTCTCAGAACCTCTGACTATGGCTACACCTTC. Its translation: CASSQVWTSGLRTSDYGYTF.

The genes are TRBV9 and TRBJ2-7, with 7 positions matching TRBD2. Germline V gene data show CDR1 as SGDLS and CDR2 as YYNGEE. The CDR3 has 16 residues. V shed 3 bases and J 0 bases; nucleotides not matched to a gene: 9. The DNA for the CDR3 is TGTGCCAGCAGCGCCGGGGCGGGAGCGGGCTCCTACGAGCAGTACTTC. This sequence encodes CASSAGAGAGSYEQYF. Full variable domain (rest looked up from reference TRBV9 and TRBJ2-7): DSGVTQTPKHLITATGQRVTLRCSPRSGDLSVYWYQQSLDQGLQFLIQYYNGEERAKGNILERFSAQQFPDLHSELNLSSLELGDSALYFCASSAGAGAGSYEQYFGPGTRLTVT.

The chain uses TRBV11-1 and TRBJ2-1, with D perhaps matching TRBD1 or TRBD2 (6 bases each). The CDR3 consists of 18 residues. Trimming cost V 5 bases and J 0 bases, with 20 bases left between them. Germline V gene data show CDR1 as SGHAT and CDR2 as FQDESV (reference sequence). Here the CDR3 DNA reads TGTGCCAGCAGCCCCGACCGGGGGCGGGTCTCCTCCTACAATGAGCAGTTCTTC. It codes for CASSPDRGRVSSYNEQFF.

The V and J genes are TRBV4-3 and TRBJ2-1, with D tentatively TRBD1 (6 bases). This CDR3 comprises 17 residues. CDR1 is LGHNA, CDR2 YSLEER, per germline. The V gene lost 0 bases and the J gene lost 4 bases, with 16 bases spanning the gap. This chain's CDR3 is CASSQDRTQGTYNEQFF. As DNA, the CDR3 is TGCGCCAGCAGCCAAGATAGGACGCAGGGGACGTACAATGAGCAGTTCTTC.

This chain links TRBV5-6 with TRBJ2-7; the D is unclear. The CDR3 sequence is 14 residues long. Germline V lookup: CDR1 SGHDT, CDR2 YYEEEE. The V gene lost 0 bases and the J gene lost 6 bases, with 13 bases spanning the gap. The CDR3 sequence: CASSLGVSFREQYF. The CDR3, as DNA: TGTGCCAGCAGCTTGGGCGTCAGCTTTCGCGAGCAGTACTTC. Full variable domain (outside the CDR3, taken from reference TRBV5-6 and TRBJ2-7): DAGVTQSPTHLIKTRGQQVTLRCSPKSGHDTVSWYQQALGQGPQFIFQYYEEEERQRGNFPDRFSGHQFPNYSSELNVNALLLGDSALYLCASSLGVSFREQYFGPGTRLTVT.

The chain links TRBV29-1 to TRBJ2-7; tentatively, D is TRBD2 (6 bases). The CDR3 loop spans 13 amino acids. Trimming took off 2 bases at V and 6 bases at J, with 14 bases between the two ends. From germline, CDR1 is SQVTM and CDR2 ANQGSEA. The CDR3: CSVEKTRKSEQYF. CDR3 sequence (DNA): TGCAGCGTTGAAAAGACTAGAAAAAGCGAGCAGTACTTC.